These 6 T cell receptor beta chains were sequenced from one sample in a study of shared clonotypes between healthy human individuals. TCRdb's table, derived via immunoSEQ multiplex PCR, lists solely in-frame clones and lacks some. The table has some 2,500,000 clones, under 95% seen once. Sequencing was done on a sample of naive CD4+ T cells from PBMCs. Subset defined: CD45RA+ positively selected. Receptors originate from a man aged 18 to 35 in good health. Some clones in this sample may be carry-over from other donors' samples.

About this clone: This sample also contains other DNA sequences that code for the same CDR3. V usage is TRBV5-1 and J usage is TRBJ2-1; D might be TRBD1 or TRBD2, each matching 6 bases. V lost 2 bases, J lost 0 bases, and 9 bases lay in between. CDR1 and CDR2 (germline): SGHRS, YFSETQ. This CDR3 has 15 residues. The CDR3 nucleotides read TGCGCCAGCAGCTTCGGAGGGGGCTCCTACAATGAGCAGTTCTTC. Its protein product is CASSFGGGSYNEQFF. Based on the CDR3 plus reference TRBV5-1 and TRBJ2-1, the full variable domain is KAGVTQTPRYLIKTRGQQVTLSCSPISGHRSVSWYQQTPGQGLQFLFEYFSETQRNKGNFPGRFSGRQFSNSRSEMNVSTLELGDSALYLCASSFGGGSYNEQFFGPGTRLTVL.

This clone was found a few times. The chain couples TRBV28 to TRBJ1-5; unclear D gene. The CDR3 contains 11 residues. The V end was cut by 7 bases, the J end by 7 bases, with 8 bases between. Germline V lookup: CDR1 MDHEN, CDR2 SYDVKM. The CDR3 loop reads CASKREQPQHF. In nucleotides, the CDR3 is TGTGCCAGCAAGCGTGAGCAGCCCCAGCATTTT.

In DNA form, the CDR3 reads TGTGCCACGGCAGGGGAGGACCACGAGCAGTACTTC. Its translation: CATAGEDHEQYF. The rearrangement joins TRBV2 to TRBJ2-7, with D perhaps assigned TRBD1 or TRBD2 (6 bases each). The CDR3 totals 12 residues. Germline lookup yields CDR1 SNHLY and CDR2 FYNNEI. Trimming cost V 10 bases and J 5 bases, with 15 bases left between them.

The rearrangement uses TRBV6-5 and TRBJ2-1; no clear D. V lost 7 bases to trimming and J lost 8 bases, with 15 bases between them. The CDR3 contains 13 residues. Germline assignment: CDR1 MNHEY and CDR2 SVGAGI. The CDR3 sequence: CASTLPGGDEQFF. The CDR3 DNA reads TGTGCCAGCACTCTTCCGGGCGGCGATGAGCAGTTCTTC.

The chain is built from TRBV18 and TRBJ1-1; no clear D. V lost 2 bases and J 1 base, leaving 11 bases between the germline ends. This CDR3 is 15 amino acids long. Germline lookup yields CDR1 KGHSH and CDR2 LQKENI. The CDR3 region is CASSPTTPGNTEAFF. DNA for the CDR3: TGTGCCAGCTCACCAACGACCCCCGGGAACACTGAAGCTTTCTTT.

This rearrangement joins TRBV6-5 to TRBJ2-3; possibly TRBD2 for D (5 bases). Between the trimmed V and J ends, which lost 2 bases and 6 bases, there was a span of 18 bases. Germline V gene sequence: CDR1 MNHEY, CDR2 SVGAGI. This CDR3 is 16 amino acids long. CDR3 sequence (DNA): TGTGCCAGCAGTTACCGGCGGGCGCGGGTTTCCGATACGCAGTATTTT. Residues: CASSYRRARVSDTQYF.